This TCR beta chain was profiled in a study of blood T cell repertoires in COVID-19. Using immunoSEQ multiplex PCR, the repertoire was profiled, and TCRdb retains in-frame clones only, with some absent. The data show 300,000 to 400,000 clones, with 87% seen just once and roughly a tenth held by the top ten. The CDR3 extends over 18 amino acids. CDR1 is SQVTM and CDR2 is ANQGSEA in the germline V gene. V lost 0 bases, J lost 9 bases, and 27 bases lay in between. Specimen: peripheral blood. The rearrangement joins TRBV29-1 to TRBJ2-1; D is possibly TRBD2 (6 bases). The TCR originated in a man younger than 45 with COVID-19, enrolled during active disease. CDR3 amino acids: CSVEDPTHRASEFREQFF. The CDR3 region has the DNA TGCAGCGTTGAAGACCCAACCCATCGGGCTAGCGAATTTCGTGAGCAGTTCTTC.